This TCR beta chain was identified during a study of memory CD8 T cells in hepatitis C reinfection. Turning to the study itself: Pre-reinfection samples were taken 55 to 20 weeks before detection.

This sample's time point: pre-reinfection, 55 to 20 weeks before reinfection detection. TCR sequencing was done directly ex vivo on sorted cells, without expansion in vitro. Assay used: immunoSEQ multiplex PCR; TCRdb lists only in-frame clones, some missing. This sample has just over 50,000 clones, with roughly nine tenths found just once. General study findings and limits: With five donors, public clonotype conclusions could not be definitive.

This clone was counted once. Its antigen is unidentified. This CDR3 comprises 15 residues. V gave up 3 bases and J gave up 1 base, with 13 bases separating them. Germline-derived CDR1 and CDR2 are SGDLS and YYNGEE. Sequencing was performed on naive CD8+ T cells sorted from blood. This clonotype was sampled from a young man with hepatitis C virus infection. The chain uses TRBV9 and TRBJ1-1; possible D gene TRBD1, 5 bases. The CDR3: CASSGGGGSNTEAFF. CDR3 bases: TGTGCCAGCAGCGGGGGGGGAGGTTCGAACACTGAAGCTTTCTTT.